These 23 T cell receptor beta chains were sequenced from one sample in a study of metastatic and nonmetastatic thyroid tumors. TCRdb re-analyzed the PCR reads through MiXCR. This table has roughly 2,500 clones, about 23% appearing once. Every patient was untreated before thyroid surgery. Input material: adjacent normal tissue. The receptors come from a male donor with papillary thyroid cancer or a benign thyroid nodule (not recorded which). Some clones in this sample may be carry-over from other donors' samples.

This clone showed up just a few times. The chain uses TRBV28 and TRBJ1-1; D call uncertain. V gave up 7 bases and J gave up 1 base, with 10 bases separating them. The CDR3 has 13 residues. Germline CDR1 is MDHEN and CDR2 is SYDVKM. The CDR3 region has the DNA TGTGCCAGCACTACATTTAGGAACACTGAAGCTTTCTTT. Translated: CASTTFRNTEAFF.

The gene calls are TRBV6-5 and TRBJ2-2; 9 nucleotides agree with TRBD2. The length of the CDR3 is 16 residues. Trimming took 0 bases from V and 7 from J; bases not matched to a gene: 6. Looked up from germline, CDR1 is MNHEY and CDR2 is SVGAGI. The CDR3 DNA reads TGTGCCAGCAGTTACTCTGCGGGAGGGCCTAACGGGGAGCTGTTTTTT. As protein: CASSYSAGGPNGELFF.

This clone is large in the sample. The gene calls are TRBV20-1 and TRBJ2-7, with 7 bases matching TRBD2. CDR3 size: 14 residues. Germline values: CDR1 DFQATT, CDR2 SNEGSKA (reference sequence). V was clipped by 2 bases and J by 0 bases; unmatched bases: 4. The CDR3 DNA reads TGCAGTGCTAGATGGGGGGGATCCTCCTACGAGCAGTACTTC. This encodes CSARWGGSSYEQYF.

The chain uses TRBV5-1 and TRBJ1-3, with 8 bases fitting TRBD1. The germline gives CDR1 SGHRS, CDR2 YFSETQ. This CDR3 spans 16 amino acids. Trimming at V came to 2 bases and at J to 7 bases, leaving 11 bases not matched to a gene. The CDR3 coding sequence is TGCGCCAGCAGCTTATTTGGACAGGGCTCGGGGAACACCATATATTTT. Amino acids: CASSLFGQGSGNTIYF.

This clone is medium-sized (0.01 to 0.1%) in the sample. The genes are TRBV30 and TRBJ1-5; D might be TRBD1 (6 bases). This CDR3 has 14 residues. V gave up 5 bases and J gave up 0 bases, with 11 bases separating them. CDR1 is GTSNPN, CDR2 SVGIG, per germline (reference sequence). The CDR3 sequence is CAWGRDNSNQPQHF. In DNA form, the CDR3 reads TGTGCCTGGGGCCGGGACAATAGCAATCAGCCCCAGCATTTT.

Turning to this clone: Germline is not matched at one junction end, which may reflect a read error. The chain is built from TRBV5-5 and TRBJ2-5; TRBD1 aligns across 7 bases. Germline V gives CDR1 SGHKS, CDR2 YYEKEE (reference sequence). The CDR3 has 14 residues. The CDR3, as DNA: TGTGCCAGCAGCGTCAGGGGGAATCAAGAGGCCCATTACTTC. It codes for CASSVRGNQEAHYF.

This sequence joins TRBV7-9 and TRBJ2-7; D unclear. The CDR3 loop spans 12 amino acids. Per germline, CDR1 SEHNR and CDR2 FQNEAQ (reference sequence). V lost 5 bases to trimming and J lost 7 bases, with 12 bases between them. CDR3 region: CASSADGAEQYF. The CDR3 DNA reads TGTGCCAGCAGCGCGGACGGAGCTGAGCAGTACTTC.

This clone has only a few counts. The DNA for the CDR3 is TGCGCCAGCAGCTCCACAGGGGCCAACGTCCTGACTTTC. Amino acid sequence: CASSSTGANVLTF. This rearrangement joins TRBV5-1 to TRBJ2-6, with D hard to call. This CDR3 contains 13 residues. Germline CDR1 and CDR2: SGHRS and YFSETQ. Deletions cut 3 bases from V and 4 bases from J, with 5 bases between.

The chain joins TRBV7-2 to TRBJ1-3; D not resolved. The ends were cut back, 0 bases at V and 4 bases at J, with 10 bases in the middle. Germline V gene lookup returns CDR1 SGHTA and CDR2 FQGNSA. This CDR3 comprises 15 residues. CDR3 coding DNA: TGTGCCAGCAGCTTAGCCGCGGGAGGGGGAAACACCATATATTTT. Translated: CASSLAAGGGNTIYF.

This clone counts as medium-sized. This chain links TRBV20-1 with TRBJ2-7; D remains unclear. V lost 4 bases to trimming and J lost 2 bases, with 15 bases between them. The germline V gene has CDR1 DFQATT and CDR2 SNEGSKA (reference sequence). The length of the CDR3 is 14 residues. The CDR3 DNA reads as TGCAGTGCTACCTTCACGGGTTTGACCTACGAGCAGTACTTC. Translating gives CSATFTGLTYEQYF.

The chain joins TRBV28 to TRBJ2-7; 9 bases map to TRBD1. Germline V lookup: CDR1 MDHEN, CDR2 SYDVKM. CDR3 length equals 14 residues. V lost 3 bases, J lost 3 bases, and 3 bases stayed unmatched. This CDR3 reads CASSLPGQGYEQYF. CDR3 coding DNA: TGTGCCAGCAGTTTGCCGGGACAGGGCTACGAGCAGTACTTC.

V gene TRBV7-2 combines with J gene TRBJ1-5; D perhaps matches TRBD1 (6 bases). V lost 6 bases, J lost 2 bases, and 8 bases lay in between. Looked up from germline, CDR1 is SGHTA and CDR2 is FQGNSA. CDR3 length: 13 residues. The CDR3 reads CASSPGGNQPQHF. CDR3 bases: TGTGCCAGCAGTCCAGGGGGCAATCAGCCCCAGCATTTT. Full variable domain (rest looked up from reference TRBV7-2 and TRBJ1-5): GAGVSQSPSNKVTEKGKDVELRCDPISGHTALYWYRQSLGQGLEFLIYFQGNSAPDKSGLPSDRFSAERTGGSVSTLTIQRTQQEDSAVYLCASSPGGNQPQHFGDGTRLSIL.

Sample share makes this clone medium-sized. The chain carries TRBV9 and TRBJ2-1; TRBD2 matches 10 bases. V shed 4 bases, J shed 5 bases, and the junction held 9 bases outside the gene matches. This CDR3 is built from 16 residues. Germline CDR1 SGDLS, CDR2 YYNGEE. CDR3 in amino acids: CASSSRTSGTHNEQFF. CDR3 bases: TGTGCCAGCAGCTCCCGTACTAGCGGGACCCACAATGAGCAGTTCTTC.

Judged by abundance, this clone is large. The chain carries TRBV6-2 or TRBV6-3 and TRBJ2-4, with 8 bases fitting TRBD1. Germline values: CDR1 MNHEY, CDR2 SVGEGT. The V and J ends lost 6 bases and 8 bases, in that order; junction bases with no gene match: 9. CDR3 length: 14 amino acids. The DNA of the CDR3 is TGTGCCAGCAGGCATCCAGGGGGCGCGCACATTCAGTACTTC. Translating gives CASRHPGGAHIQYF.

The table lists this clone with a few counts. The J gene is TRBJ2-1, the V gene TRBV28, with 8 bases identical to TRBD2. V trimming: 6 bases; J trimming: 8 bases; junction bases outside the gene matches: 6. The CDR3 sequence is 13 residues long. Germline V lookup: CDR1 MDHEN, CDR2 SYDVKM. The DNA for the CDR3 is TGTGCCAGCAGCCTCGGACTAGCAGATGAGCAGTTCTTC. Its protein is CASSLGLADEQFF. The whole variable domain, remainder taken from reference TRBV28 and TRBJ2-1, is DVKVTQSSRYLVKRTGEKVFLECVQDMDHENMFWYRQDPGLGLRLIYFSYDVKMKEKGDIPEGYSVSREKKERFSLILESASTNQTSMYLCASSLGLADEQFFGPGTRLTVL.

This clone was seen just once. The genes are TRBV20-1 and TRBJ2-7, with a possible D match to TRBD1 (5 bases). The CDR3 extends over 13 amino acids. V dropped 2 bases and J dropped 4 bases, with 12 bases sitting between them. CDR1 DFQATT and CDR2 SNEGSKA come from the germline V gene (reference sequence). This CDR3 is CSARQGRSYEQYV. The CDR3 nucleotides are TGCAGTGCTAGACAGGGTAGATCTTACGAGCAGTACGTC.

This chain connects TRBV6-2 or TRBV6-3 to TRBJ2-4, with 9 bases identical to TRBD1. Germline V gene lookup returns CDR1 MNHEY and CDR2 SVGEGT. This CDR3 is 14 amino acids long. The V segment lost 6 bases and the J segment 7 bases; nucleotides outside the gene matches: 7. CDR3 residues: CASRHTGGENIQYF. The CDR3 DNA follows: TGTGCCAGCAGGCATACAGGGGGCGAGAACATTCAGTACTTC.

As to this clone: At one of its ends the junction is not consistent with the germline gene, which may arise from a read error. The chain uses TRBV5-1 and TRBJ2-7; D is perhaps TRBD2 (5 bases). This CDR3 has 15 amino acids. CDR1 is SGHRS and CDR2 is YFSETQ in the germline V gene. CDR3 DNA sequence: TGCGCCAGCAGCTTGGGGAGCGGTAGTTGTTACGAGCGGTACTTC. Protein product: CASSLGSGSCYERYF.

The rearrangement joins TRBV6-1 to TRBJ2-7; 7 bases agree with TRBD1. The CDR3 covers 13 residues. Per germline, CDR1 MNHNS and CDR2 SASEGT. The J segment lost 3 bases and the V segment lost 6 bases, leaving 5 bases of the junction unmatched. Here the CDR3 reads CASRRQGDYEQYF. The CDR3 DNA follows: TGTGCCAGCAGGAGACAGGGTGACTACGAGCAGTACTTC.

This chain connects TRBV30 to TRBJ2-7, with 7 bases fitting TRBD1. J was trimmed by 5 bases and V by 6 bases; bases with no gene match: 7. CDR3 length: 12 residues. CDR1 GTSNPN and CDR2 SVGIG come from the germline V gene (reference sequence). The CDR3 bases are TGTGCCTGCCTAAAACAGGGGAACGAGCAGTACTTC. This gives the protein CACLKQGNEQYF.

This clone appeared a few times. The chain is built from TRBV6-2 or TRBV6-3 and TRBJ1-2; TRBD1 agrees at 8 bases. Germline V lookup: CDR1 MNHEY, CDR2 SVGEGT. CDR3 length: 14 amino acids. V was clipped by 0 bases and J by 4 bases; unmatched bases: 1. Here the CDR3 reads CASSYSDRGYGYTF. The CDR3 coding sequence is TGTGCCAGCAGTTACTCCGACAGGGGCTATGGCTACACCTTC.

The chain carries TRBV6-1 and TRBJ2-1; 9 bases are shared with TRBD2. J gave up 8 bases and V 7 bases, and 9 bases lay outside the gene matches. Germline CDR1 MNHNS, CDR2 SASEGT. The length of the CDR3 is 14 residues. The DNA for the CDR3 is TGTGCCAGCACCATAGCGGGAGAAGGCCATGAGCAGTTCTTC. Its protein is CASTIAGEGHEQFF.

There are a few counts of this clone. The V call is TRBV6-9, the J call TRBJ2-3; 8 nucleotides align to TRBD2. The trim removed 5 bases at V and 3 bases at J, leaving 16 bases unmatched. In germline, CDR1 is MNHGY, CDR2 SVAAGI. The CDR3 totals 18 residues. The CDR3 region is CASSAPSGSPKVTDTQYF. The CDR3 DNA follows: TGTGCCAGCAGTGCCCCTAGCGGGTCGCCGAAGGTAACAGATACGCAGTATTTT.